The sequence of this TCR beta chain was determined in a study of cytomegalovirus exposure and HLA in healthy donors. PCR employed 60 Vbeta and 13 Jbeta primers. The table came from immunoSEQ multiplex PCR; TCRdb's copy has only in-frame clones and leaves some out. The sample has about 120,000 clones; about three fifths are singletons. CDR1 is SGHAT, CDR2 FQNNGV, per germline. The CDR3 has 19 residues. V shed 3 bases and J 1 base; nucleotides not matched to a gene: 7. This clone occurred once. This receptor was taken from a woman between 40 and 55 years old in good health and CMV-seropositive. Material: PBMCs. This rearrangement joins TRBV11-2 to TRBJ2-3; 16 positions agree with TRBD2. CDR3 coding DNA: TGTGCCAGCAGCTTGAAGGGACTAGCGGGAGGGCCCGGCACAGATACGCAGTATTTT. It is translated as CASSLKGLAGGPGTDTQYF.